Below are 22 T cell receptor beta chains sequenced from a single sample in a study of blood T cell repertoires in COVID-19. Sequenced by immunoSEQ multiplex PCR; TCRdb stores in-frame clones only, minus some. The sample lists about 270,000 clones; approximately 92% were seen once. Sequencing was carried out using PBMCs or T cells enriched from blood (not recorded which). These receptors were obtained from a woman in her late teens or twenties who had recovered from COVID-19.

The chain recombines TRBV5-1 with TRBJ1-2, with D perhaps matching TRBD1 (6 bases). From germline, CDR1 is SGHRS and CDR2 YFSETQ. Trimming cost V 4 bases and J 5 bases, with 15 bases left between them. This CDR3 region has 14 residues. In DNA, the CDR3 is TGCGCCAGCAGCGCCGGACAGACTCCGTATGGCTACACCTTC. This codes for CASSAGQTPYGYTF.

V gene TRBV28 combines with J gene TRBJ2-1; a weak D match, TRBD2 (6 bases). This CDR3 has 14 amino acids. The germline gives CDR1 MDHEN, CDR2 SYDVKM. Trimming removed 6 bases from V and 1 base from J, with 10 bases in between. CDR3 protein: CASSRDSSYNEQFF. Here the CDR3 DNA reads TGTGCCAGCAGCCGGGACTCATCCTACAATGAGCAGTTCTTC.

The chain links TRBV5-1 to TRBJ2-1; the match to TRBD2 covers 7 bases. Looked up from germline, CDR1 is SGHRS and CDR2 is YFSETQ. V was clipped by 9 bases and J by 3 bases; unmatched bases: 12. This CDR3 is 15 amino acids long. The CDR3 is CATTERGDHYNEQFF. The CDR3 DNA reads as TGCGCCACCACGGAACGGGGGGACCACTACAATGAGCAGTTCTTC.

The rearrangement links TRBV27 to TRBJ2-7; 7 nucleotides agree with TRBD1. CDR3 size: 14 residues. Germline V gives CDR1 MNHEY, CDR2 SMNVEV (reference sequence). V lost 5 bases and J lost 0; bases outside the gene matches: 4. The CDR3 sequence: CASSNRGSSYEQYF. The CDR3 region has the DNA TGTGCCAGCAGTAACAGGGGCTCCTCCTACGAGCAGTACTTC.

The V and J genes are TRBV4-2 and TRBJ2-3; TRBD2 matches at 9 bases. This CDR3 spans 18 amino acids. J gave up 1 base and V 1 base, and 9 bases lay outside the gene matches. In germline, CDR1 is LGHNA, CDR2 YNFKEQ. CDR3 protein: CASSQGLQRGARTDTQYF. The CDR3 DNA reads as TGTGCCAGCAGCCAAGGCCTCCAGCGGGGGGCCCGCACAGATACGCAGTATTTT.

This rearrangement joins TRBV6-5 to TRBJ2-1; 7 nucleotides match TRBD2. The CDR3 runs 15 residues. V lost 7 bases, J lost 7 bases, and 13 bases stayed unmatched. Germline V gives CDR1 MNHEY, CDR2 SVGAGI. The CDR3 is CASTPASGAGNEQFF. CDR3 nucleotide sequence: TGTGCCAGCACCCCAGCCAGCGGAGCGGGGAATGAGCAGTTCTTC.

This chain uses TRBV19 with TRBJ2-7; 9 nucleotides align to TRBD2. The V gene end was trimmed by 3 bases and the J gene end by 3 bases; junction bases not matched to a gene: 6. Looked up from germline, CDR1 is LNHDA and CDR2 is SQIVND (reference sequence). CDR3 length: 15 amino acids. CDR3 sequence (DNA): TGTGCCAGTAGTATCCGAGCGGGGGGCGGCTACGAGCAGTACTTC. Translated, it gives CASSIRAGGGYEQYF. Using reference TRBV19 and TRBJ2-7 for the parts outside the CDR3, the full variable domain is DGGITQSPKYLFRKEGQNVTLSCEQNLNHDAMYWYRQDPGQGLRLIYYSQIVNDFQKGDIAEGYSVSREKKESFPLTVTSAQKNPTAFYLCASSIRAGGGYEQYFGPGTRLTVT.

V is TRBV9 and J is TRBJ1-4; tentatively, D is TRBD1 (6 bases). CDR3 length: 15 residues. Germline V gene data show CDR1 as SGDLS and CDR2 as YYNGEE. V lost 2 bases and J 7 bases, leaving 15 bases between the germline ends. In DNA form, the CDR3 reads TGTGCCAGCAGCGTCTCTGGGGGCCTGGGTGAAAAACTGTTTTTT. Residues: CASSVSGGLGEKLFF.

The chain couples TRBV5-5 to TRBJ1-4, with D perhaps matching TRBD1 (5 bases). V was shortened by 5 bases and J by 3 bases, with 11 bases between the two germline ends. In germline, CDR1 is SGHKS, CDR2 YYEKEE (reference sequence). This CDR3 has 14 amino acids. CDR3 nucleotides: TGTGCCAGCAGGGAGGGGTTCCCTAATGAAAAACTGTTTTTT. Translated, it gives CASREGFPNEKLFF.

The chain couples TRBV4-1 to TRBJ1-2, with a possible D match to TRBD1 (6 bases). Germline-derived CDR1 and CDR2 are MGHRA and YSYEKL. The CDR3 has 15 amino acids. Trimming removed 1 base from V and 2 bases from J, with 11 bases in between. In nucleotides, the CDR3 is TGCGCCAGCAGCCAAGGACTGAGGGGGAACTATGGCTACACCTTC. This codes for CASSQGLRGNYGYTF.

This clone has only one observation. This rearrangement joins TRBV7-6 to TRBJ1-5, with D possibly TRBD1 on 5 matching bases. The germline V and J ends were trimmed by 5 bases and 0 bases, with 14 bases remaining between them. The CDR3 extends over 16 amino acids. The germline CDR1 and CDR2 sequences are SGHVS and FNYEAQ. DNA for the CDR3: TGTGCCAGCAGCCTCTGGCCGGGGGATAGCAATCAGCCCCAGCATTTT. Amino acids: CASSLWPGDSNQPQHF.

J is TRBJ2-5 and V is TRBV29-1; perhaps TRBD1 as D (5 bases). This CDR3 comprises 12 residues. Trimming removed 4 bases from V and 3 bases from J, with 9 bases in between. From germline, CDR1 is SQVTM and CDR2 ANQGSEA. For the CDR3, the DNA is TGCAGCGTTGGGGGCAGGGAAGAGACCCAGTACTTC. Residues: CSVGGREETQYF.

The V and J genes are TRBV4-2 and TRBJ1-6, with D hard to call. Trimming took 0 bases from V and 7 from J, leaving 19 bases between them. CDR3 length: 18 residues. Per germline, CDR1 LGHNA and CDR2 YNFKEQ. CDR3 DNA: TGTGCCAGCAGCCAAGATCAAAGTGTGGCAGTGGCAAATTCACCCCTCCACTTT. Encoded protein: CASSQDQSVAVANSPLHF.

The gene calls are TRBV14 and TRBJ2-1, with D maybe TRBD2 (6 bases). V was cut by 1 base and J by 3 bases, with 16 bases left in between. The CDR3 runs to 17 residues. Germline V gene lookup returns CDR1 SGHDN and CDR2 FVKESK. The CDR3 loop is CASSQVSGGDYYNEQFF. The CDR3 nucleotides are TGTGCCAGCAGCCAAGTTTCTGGCGGGGATTACTACAATGAGCAGTTCTTC.

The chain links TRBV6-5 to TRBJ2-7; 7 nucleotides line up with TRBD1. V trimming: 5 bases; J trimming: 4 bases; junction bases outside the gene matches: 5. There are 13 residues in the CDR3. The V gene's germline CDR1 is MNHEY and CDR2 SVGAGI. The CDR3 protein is CASSRQGEYEQYF. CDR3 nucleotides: TGTGCCAGCAGTCGACAGGGAGAATACGAGCAGTACTTC.

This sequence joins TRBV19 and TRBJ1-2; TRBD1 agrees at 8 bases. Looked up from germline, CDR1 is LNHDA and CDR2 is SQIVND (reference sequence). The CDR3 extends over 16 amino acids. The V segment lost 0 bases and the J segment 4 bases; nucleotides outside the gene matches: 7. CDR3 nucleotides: TGTGCCAGTAGTATAGACGCAGGGGGCACTGGCTATGGCTACACCTTC. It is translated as CASSIDAGGTGYGYTF.

The CDR3 sequence: CASSLGTSGADTQYF. The CDR3 region has the DNA TGCGCCAGCAGCTTGGGGACTAGCGGGGCAGATACGCAGTATTTT. The chain is built from TRBV5-1 and TRBJ2-3; 12 positions match TRBD2. CDR1 is SGHRS and CDR2 is YFSETQ in the germline V gene. The V segment lost 0 bases and the J segment 4 bases; nucleotides outside the gene matches: 0. CDR3 size: 15 residues.

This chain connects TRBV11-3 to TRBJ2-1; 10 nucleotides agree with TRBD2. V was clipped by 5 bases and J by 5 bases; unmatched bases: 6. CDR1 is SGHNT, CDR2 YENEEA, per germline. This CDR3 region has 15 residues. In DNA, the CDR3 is TGTGCCAGCAGCGACGAGCGGGGGGGCGACAATGAGCAGTTCTTC. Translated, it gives CASSDERGGDNEQFF.

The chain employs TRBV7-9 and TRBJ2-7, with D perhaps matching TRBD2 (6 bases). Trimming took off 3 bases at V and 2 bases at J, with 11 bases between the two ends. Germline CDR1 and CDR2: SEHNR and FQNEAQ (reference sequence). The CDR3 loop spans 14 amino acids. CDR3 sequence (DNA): TGTGCCAGCAGCTTGGCGGGACTGCCCTACGAGCAGTACTTC. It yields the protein CASSLAGLPYEQYF.

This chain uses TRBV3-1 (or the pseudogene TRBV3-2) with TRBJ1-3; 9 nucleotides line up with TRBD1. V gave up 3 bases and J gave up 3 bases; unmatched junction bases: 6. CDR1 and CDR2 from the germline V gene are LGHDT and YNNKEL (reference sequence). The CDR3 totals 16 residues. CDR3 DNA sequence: TGTGCCAGCAGCCACCCACAGGGGGCGGGTGGAAACACCATATATTTT. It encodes CASSHPQGAGGNTIYF.

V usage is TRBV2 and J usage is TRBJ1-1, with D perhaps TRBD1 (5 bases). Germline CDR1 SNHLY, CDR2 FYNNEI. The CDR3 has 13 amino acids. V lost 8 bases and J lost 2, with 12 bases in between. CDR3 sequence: CASRRQHNTEAFF. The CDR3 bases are TGTGCCAGCCGGAGACAGCATAACACTGAAGCTTTCTTT.

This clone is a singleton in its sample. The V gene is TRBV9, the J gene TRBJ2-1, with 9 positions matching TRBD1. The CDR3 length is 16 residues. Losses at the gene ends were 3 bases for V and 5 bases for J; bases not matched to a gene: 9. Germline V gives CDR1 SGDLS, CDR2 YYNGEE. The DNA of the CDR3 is TGTGCCAGCAGCGCTACCACCGGGACAGGGAACAATGAGCAGTTCTTC. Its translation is CASSATTGTGNNEQFF.